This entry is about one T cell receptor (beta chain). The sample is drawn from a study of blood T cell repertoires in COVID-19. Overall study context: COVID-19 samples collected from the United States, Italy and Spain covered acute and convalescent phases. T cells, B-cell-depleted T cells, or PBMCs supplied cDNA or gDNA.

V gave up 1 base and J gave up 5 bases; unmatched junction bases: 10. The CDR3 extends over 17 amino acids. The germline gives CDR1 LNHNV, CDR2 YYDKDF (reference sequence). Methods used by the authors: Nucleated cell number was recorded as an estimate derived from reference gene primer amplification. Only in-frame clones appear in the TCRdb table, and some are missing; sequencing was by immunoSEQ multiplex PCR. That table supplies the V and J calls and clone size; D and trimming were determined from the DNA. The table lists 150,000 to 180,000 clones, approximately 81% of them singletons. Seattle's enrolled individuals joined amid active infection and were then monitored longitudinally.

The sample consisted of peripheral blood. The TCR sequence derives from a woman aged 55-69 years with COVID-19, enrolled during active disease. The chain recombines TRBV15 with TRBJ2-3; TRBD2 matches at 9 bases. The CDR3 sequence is CATSRGTGGRARDTQYF. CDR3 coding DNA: TGTGCCACCAGCAGAGGAACTGGCGGGAGGGCGAGAGATACGCAGTATTTT.